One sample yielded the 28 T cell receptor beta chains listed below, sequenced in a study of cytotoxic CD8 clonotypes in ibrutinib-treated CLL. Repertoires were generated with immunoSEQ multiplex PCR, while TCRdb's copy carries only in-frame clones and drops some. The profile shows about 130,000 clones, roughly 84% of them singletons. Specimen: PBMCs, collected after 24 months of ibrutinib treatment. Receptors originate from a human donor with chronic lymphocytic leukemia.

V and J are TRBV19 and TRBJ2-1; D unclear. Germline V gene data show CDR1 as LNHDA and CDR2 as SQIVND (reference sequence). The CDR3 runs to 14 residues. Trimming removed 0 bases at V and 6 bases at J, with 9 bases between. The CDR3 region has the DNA TGTGCCAGTAGTATAGATTATGCCAGCAATGAGCAGTTCTTC. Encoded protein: CASSIDYASNEQFF.

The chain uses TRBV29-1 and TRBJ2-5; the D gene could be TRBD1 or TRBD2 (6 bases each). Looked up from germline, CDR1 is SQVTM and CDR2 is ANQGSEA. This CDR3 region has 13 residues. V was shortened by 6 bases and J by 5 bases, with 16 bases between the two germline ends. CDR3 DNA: TGCAGCGTGGCGAGGGGGGCCAGGGAGACCCAGTACTTC. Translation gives CSVARGARETQYF.

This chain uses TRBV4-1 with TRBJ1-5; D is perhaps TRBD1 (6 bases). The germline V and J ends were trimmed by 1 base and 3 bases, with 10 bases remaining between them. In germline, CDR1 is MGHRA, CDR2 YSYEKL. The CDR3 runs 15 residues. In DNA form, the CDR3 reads TGCGCCAGCAGCCAAGGACAGGCCTTCAATCAGCCCCAGCATTTT. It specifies CASSQGQAFNQPQHF.

The CDR3 DNA sequence: TGTGCCAGCAGTTACTCCGGGAGGAACACTGAAGCTTTCTTT. Protein: CASSYSGRNTEAFF. The chain carries TRBV6-5 and TRBJ1-1; unclear D gene. Germline lookup yields CDR1 MNHEY and CDR2 SVGAGI. The length of the CDR3 is 14 residues. The germline V and J ends were trimmed by 0 bases and 1 base, with 6 bases remaining between them.

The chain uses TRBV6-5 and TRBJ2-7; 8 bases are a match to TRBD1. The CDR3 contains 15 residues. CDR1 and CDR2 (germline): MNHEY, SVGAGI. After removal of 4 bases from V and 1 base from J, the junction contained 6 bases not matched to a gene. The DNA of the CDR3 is TGTGCCAGCAGTTCGGACAGGGAGTTTTCCTACGAGCAGTACTTC. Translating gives CASSSDREFSYEQYF.

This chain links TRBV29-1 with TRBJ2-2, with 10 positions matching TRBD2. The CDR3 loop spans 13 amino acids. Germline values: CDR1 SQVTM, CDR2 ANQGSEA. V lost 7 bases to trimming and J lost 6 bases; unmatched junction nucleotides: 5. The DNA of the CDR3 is TGCAGCGCTGGGACTAGCGAAGCCGGGGAGCTGTTTTTT. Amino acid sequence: CSAGTSEAGELFF.

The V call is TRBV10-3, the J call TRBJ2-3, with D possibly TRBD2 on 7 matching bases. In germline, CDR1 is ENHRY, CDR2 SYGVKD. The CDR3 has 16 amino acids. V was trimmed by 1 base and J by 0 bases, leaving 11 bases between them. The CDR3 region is CAISEWRGGSTDTQYF. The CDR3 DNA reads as TGTGCCATCAGTGAGTGGAGGGGGGGGAGCACAGATACGCAGTATTTT.

The CDR3 loop is CASSARWGEQFF. CDR3 nucleotides: TGTGCCAGCAGTGCAAGGTGGGGTGAGCAGTTCTTC. The V call is TRBV6-1, the J call TRBJ2-1, with no clear D. This CDR3 contains 12 residues. Trimming took off 4 bases at V and 9 bases at J, with 10 bases between the two ends. Germline CDR1 reads MNHNS; CDR2 reads SASEGT.

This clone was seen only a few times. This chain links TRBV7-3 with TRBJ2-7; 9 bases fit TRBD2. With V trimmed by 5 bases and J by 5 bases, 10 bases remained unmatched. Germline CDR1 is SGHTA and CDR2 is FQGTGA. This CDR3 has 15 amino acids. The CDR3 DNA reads TGTGCCAGCAGCCAAAGCGGGACTAGCCTCCACGAGCAGTACTTC. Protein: CASSQSGTSLHEQYF.

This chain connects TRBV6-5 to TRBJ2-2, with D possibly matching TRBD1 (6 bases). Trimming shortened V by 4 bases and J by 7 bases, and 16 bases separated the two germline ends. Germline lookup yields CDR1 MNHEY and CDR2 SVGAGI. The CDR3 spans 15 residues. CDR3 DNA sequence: TGTGCCAGCAGTTCGATGGCCAGGGGTATCGGGGAGCTGTTTTTT. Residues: CASSSMARGIGELFF.

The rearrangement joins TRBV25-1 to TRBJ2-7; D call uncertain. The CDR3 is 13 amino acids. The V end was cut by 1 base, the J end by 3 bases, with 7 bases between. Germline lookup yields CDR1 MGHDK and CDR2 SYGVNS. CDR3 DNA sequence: TGTGCCAGCAGTGAATCTGCAGTCTACGAGCAGTACTTC. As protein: CASSESAVYEQYF.

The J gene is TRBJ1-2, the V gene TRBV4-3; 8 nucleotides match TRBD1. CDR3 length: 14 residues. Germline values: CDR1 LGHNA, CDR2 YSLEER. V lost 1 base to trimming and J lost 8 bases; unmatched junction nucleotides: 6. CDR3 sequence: CASSQARGRGGYTF. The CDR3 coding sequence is TGCGCCAGCAGCCAAGCCAGGGGGCGCGGCGGCTACACCTTC.

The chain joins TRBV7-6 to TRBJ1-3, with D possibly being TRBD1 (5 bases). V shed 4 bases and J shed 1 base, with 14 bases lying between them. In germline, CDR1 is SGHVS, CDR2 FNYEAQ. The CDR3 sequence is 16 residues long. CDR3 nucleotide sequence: TGTGCCAGCAGCTCAGACCAGGGAGCATCTGGAAACACCATATATTTT. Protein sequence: CASSSDQGASGNTIYF.

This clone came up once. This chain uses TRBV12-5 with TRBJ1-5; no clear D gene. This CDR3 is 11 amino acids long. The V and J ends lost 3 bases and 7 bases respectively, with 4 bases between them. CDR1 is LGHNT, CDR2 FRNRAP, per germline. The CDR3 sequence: CASGFLQPQHF. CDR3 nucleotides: TGTGCTAGTGGTTTTCTGCAGCCCCAGCATTTT. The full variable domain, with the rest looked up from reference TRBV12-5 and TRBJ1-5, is DARVTQTPRHKVTEMGQEVTMRCQPILGHNTVFWYRQTMMQGLELLAYFRNRAPLDDSGMPKDRFSAEMPDATLATLKIQPSEPRDSAVYFCASGFLQPQHFGDGTRLSIL.

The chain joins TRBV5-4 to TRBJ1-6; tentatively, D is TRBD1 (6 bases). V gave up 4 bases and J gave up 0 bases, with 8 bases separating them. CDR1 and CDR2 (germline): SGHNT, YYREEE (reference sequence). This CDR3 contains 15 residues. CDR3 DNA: TGTGCCAGCAGCCAGGGGAGCTCCTATAATTCACCCCTCCACTTT. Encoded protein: CASSQGSSYNSPLHF.

For the CDR3, the DNA is TGCGCCAGCAGCTTGGGCACAGCCCTAGCCAAAAACATTCAGTACTTC. Amino acid sequence: CASSLGTALAKNIQYF. The V and J genes are TRBV5-1 and TRBJ2-4; D call uncertain. Trimming shortened V by 0 bases and J by 0 bases, and 10 bases separated the two germline ends. Germline CDR1 and CDR2: SGHRS and YFSETQ. CDR3 length equals 16 residues. The whole variable domain, filled in from reference TRBV5-1 and TRBJ2-4, reads KAGVTQTPRYLIKTRGQQVTLSCSPISGHRSVSWYQQTPGQGLQFLFEYFSETQRNKGNFPGRFSGRQFSNSRSEMNVSTLELGDSALYLCASSLGTALAKNIQYFGAGTRLSVL.

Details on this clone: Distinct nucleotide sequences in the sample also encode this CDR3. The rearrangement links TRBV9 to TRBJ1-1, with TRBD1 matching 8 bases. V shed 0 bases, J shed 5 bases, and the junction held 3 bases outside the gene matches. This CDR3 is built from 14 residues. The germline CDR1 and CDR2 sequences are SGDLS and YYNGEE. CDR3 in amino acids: CASSVEQGGTEAFF. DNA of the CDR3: TGTGCCAGCAGCGTAGAACAGGGGGGGACTGAAGCTTTCTTT.

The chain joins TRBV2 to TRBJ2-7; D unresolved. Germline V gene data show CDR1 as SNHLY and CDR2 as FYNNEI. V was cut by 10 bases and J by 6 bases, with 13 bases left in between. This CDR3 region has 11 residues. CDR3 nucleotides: TGTGCCACCACAGAGGTTCGCGAGCAGTACTTC. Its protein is CATTEVREQYF.

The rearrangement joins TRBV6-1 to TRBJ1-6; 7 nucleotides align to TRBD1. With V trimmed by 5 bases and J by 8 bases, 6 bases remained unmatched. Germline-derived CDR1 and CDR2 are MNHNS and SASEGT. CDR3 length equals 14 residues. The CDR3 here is CASSNDRADSPLHF. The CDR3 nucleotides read TGTGCCAGCAGTAACGACAGGGCTGATTCACCCCTCCACTTT.

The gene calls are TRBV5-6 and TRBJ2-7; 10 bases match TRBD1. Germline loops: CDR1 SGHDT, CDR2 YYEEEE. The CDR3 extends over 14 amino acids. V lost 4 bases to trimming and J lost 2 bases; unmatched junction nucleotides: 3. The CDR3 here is CASSRTGGTYEQYF. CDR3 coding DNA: TGTGCCAGCAGCCGGACAGGGGGGACCTACGAGCAGTACTTC.

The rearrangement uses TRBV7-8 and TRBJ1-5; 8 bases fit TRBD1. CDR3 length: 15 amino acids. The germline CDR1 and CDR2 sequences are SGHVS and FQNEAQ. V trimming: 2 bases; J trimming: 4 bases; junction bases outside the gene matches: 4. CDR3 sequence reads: CASSLMTGENQPQHF. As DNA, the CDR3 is TGTGCCAGCAGCTTAATGACAGGGGAAAATCAGCCCCAGCATTTT.

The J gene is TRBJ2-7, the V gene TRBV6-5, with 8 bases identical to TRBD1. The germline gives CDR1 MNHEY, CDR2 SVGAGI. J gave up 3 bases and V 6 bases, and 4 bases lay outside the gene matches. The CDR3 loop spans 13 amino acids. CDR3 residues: CASRRTGNYEQYF. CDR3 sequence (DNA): TGTGCCAGCAGGAGGACAGGGAACTACGAGCAGTACTTC.

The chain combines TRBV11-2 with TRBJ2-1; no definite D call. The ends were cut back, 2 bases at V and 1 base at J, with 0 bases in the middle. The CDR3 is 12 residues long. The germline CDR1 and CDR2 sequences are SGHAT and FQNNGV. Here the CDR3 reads CASSLSYNEQFF. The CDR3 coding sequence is TGTGCCAGCAGCTTATCCTACAATGAGCAGTTCTTC.

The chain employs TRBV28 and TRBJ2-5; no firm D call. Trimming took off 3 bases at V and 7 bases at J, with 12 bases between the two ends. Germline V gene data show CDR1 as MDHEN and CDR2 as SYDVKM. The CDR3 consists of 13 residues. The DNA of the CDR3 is TGTGCCAGCAGTTTTCGGGTGCCGGGGACCCAGTACTTC. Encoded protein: CASSFRVPGTQYF.

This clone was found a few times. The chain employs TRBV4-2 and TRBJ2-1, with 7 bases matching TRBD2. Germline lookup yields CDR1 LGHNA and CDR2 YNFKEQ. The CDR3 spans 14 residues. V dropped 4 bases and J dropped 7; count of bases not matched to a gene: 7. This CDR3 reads CASSPGGMRNEQFF. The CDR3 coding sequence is TGTGCCAGCAGCCCCGGGGGGATGAGGAATGAGCAGTTCTTC.

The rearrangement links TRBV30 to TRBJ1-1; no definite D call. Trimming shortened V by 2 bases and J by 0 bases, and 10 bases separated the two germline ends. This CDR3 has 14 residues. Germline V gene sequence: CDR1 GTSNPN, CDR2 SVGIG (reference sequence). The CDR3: CAWSRRRMNTEAFF. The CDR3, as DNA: TGTGCCTGGAGTCGCCGAAGAATGAACACTGAAGCTTTCTTT.

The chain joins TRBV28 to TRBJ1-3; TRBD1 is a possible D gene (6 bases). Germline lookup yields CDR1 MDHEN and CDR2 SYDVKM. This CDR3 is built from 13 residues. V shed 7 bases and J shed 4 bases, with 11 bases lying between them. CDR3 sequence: CASTGVRGNTIYF. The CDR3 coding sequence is TGTGCCAGCACAGGGGTGAGGGGAAACACCATATATTTT.

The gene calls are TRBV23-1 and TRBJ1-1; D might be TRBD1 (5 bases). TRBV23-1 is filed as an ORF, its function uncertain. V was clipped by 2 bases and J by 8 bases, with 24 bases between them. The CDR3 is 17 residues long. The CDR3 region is CASSQNPRVAVPCEAFF. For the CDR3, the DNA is TGCGCCAGCAGTCAAAACCCCAGGGTTGCGGTGCCTTGCGAAGCTTTCTTT.